These 23 T cell receptor beta chains share one sample of origin, sequenced in a study of blood T cell repertoires in COVID-19. Profiled with immunoSEQ multiplex PCR; TCRdb holds only in-frame clones, not every one. Of 180,000 or so clones detected, approximately 80% appear once; the ten largest clones hold over 10%. The specimen sequenced was PBMCs or T cells enriched from blood (not recorded which). Receptors originate from a woman aged 55 to 70 who had recovered from COVID-19.

This chain uses TRBV29-1 with TRBJ1-1; the match to TRBD1 covers 10 bases. In germline, CDR1 is SQVTM, CDR2 ANQGSEA. The CDR3 runs 16 residues. With V trimmed by 4 bases and J by 7 bases, 15 bases remained unmatched. The DNA for the CDR3 is TGCAGCGTTGCCCCGGGACAGGGGATGGGGGGTAGTGAAGCTTTCTTT. It encodes CSVAPGQGMGGSEAFF.

The V and J genes are TRBV15 and TRBJ1-4; no firm D call. V lost 1 base to trimming and J lost 0 bases, with 6 bases between them. The CDR3 runs 15 residues. Germline V gives CDR1 LNHNV, CDR2 YYDKDF (reference sequence). Written as DNA, the CDR3 is TGTGCCACCAGCAGAGCGGTTGCAACTAATGAAAAACTGTTTTTT. This codes for CATSRAVATNEKLFF.

The V and J genes are TRBV19 and TRBJ2-7; tentatively, D is TRBD1 (6 bases). The germline V gene encodes CDR1 LNHDA and CDR2 SQIVND (reference sequence). Trimming cost V 6 bases and J 4 bases, with 10 bases left between them. The CDR3 runs 12 residues. The CDR3 nucleotides are TGTGCCAGTAGCCAGACAGGTTACGAGCAGTACTTC. This encodes CASSQTGYEQYF.

This chain links TRBV9 with TRBJ2-7; no reliable D call. The V end lost 5 bases, the J end lost 5 bases, and 14 bases lay between the germline ends. The length of the CDR3 is 13 residues. Per the germline V gene, CDR1 is SGDLS and CDR2 is YYNGEE. CDR3 in amino acids: CASSKAPGDEQYF. The CDR3 DNA is TGTGCCAGCAGTAAGGCCCCAGGCGACGAGCAGTACTTC.

The CDR3 coding sequence is TGTGCCAGCTCACCTTCTACAGGGGGGGGATCGCAGCCCCAGCATTTT. It translates to CASSPSTGGGSQPQHF. V usage is TRBV18 and J usage is TRBJ1-5; the match to TRBD1 covers 8 bases. CDR3 size: 16 residues. J lost 7 bases, V lost 3 bases, and 11 bases had no gene match. Germline CDR1 reads KGHSH; CDR2 reads LQKENI.

The chain links TRBV7-2 to TRBJ2-7, with TRBD2 identical over 9 bases. Germline values: CDR1 SGHTA, CDR2 FQGNSA. There are 15 residues in the CDR3. V dropped 1 base and J dropped 4; count of bases not matched to a gene: 5. This chain's CDR3 is CASSLDGTSSYEQYF. The DNA for the CDR3 is TGTGCCAGCAGCTTAGACGGGACTAGCAGTTACGAGCAGTACTTC.

The chain recombines TRBV20-1 with TRBJ2-7; 11 positions match TRBD2. The CDR3 is made up of 17 amino acids. The J segment lost 3 bases and the V segment lost 3 bases, leaving 13 bases of the junction unmatched. The germline gives CDR1 DFQATT, CDR2 SNEGSKA (reference sequence). The CDR3 bases are TGCAGTGCTAGTGCCCCTCTAGCGGGAGGAACATACTACGAGCAGTACTTC. Residues: CSASAPLAGGTYYEQYF.

A few counts support this clone. This sequence joins TRBV30 and TRBJ1-5; D not resolved. The CDR3 contains 14 residues. Between the trimmed V and J ends, which lost 3 bases and 2 bases, there was a span of 11 bases. CDR1 and CDR2 (germline): GTSNPN, SVGIG (reference sequence). The DNA of the CDR3 is TGTGCCTGGAGCGGGGATCGGGGCAATCAGCCCCAGCATTTT. Translated: CAWSGDRGNQPQHF.

The chain has TRBV5-4 and TRBJ2-1; maybe TRBD2 (5 bases). CDR3 length: 17 amino acids. Germline values: CDR1 SGHNT, CDR2 YYREEE (reference sequence). Trimming took off 0 bases at V and 7 bases at J, with 20 bases between the two ends. CDR3 coding DNA: TGTGCCAGCAGCTTGGAGCCTGGGCGGGTTTTGGTTAATGAGCAGTTCTTC. Translation: CASSLEPGRVLVNEQFF.

The gene calls are TRBV5-1 and TRBJ1-1; no clear D gene. In germline, CDR1 is SGHRS, CDR2 YFSETQ. This CDR3 spans 13 amino acids. V shed 2 bases and J shed 2 bases, with 7 bases lying between them. DNA of the CDR3: TGCGCCAGCAGCTTCGTCAGTAACACTGAAGCTTTCTTT. Translating it yields CASSFVSNTEAFF. The entire variable domain, with the rest obtained from reference TRBV5-1 and TRBJ1-1, is as follows: KAGVTQTPRYLIKTRGQQVTLSCSPISGHRSVSWYQQTPGQGLQFLFEYFSETQRNKGNFPGRFSGRQFSNSRSEMNVSTLELGDSALYLCASSFVSNTEAFFGQGTRLTVV.

The chain employs TRBV27 and TRBJ1-2, with 7 bases matching TRBD1. V trimming: 5 bases; J trimming: 1 base; junction bases outside the gene matches: 4. The CDR3 length is 14 residues. The V gene's germline CDR1 is MNHEY and CDR2 SMNVEV (reference sequence). This CDR3 is CASSEQGFNYGYTF. CDR3 coding DNA: TGTGCCAGCAGTGAACAGGGGTTTAACTATGGCTACACCTTC.

V usage is TRBV15 and J usage is TRBJ2-2; 12 bases fit TRBD2. V lost 3 bases and J lost 8; bases outside the gene matches: 7. The length of the CDR3 is 16 residues. The germline gives CDR1 LNHNV, CDR2 YYDKDF (reference sequence). In DNA form, the CDR3 reads TGTGCCACCAGCAGGGCACTAGCGGGAGGTCTGGGGGAGCTGTTTTTT. Translating it yields CATSRALAGGLGELFF.

This clone was detected once. V usage is TRBV7-9 and J usage is TRBJ2-1; 8 bases map to TRBD1. Germline assignment: CDR1 SEHNR and CDR2 FQNEAQ (reference sequence). V was pared by 7 bases and J by 0 bases, with 5 bases of the junction left unmatched. The CDR3 runs 15 residues. The CDR3 region has the DNA TGTGCCAGCACCCCGGGACAGGACTCCTACAATGAGCAGTTCTTC. This sequence encodes CASTPGQDSYNEQFF.

The chain uses TRBV25-1 and TRBJ1-4, with no clear D. Trimming removed 3 bases from V and 3 bases from J, with 14 bases in between. Germline V lookup: CDR1 MGHDK, CDR2 SYGVNS. The CDR3 consists of 16 residues. As DNA, the CDR3 is TGTGCCAGCAGTGACTACTACAATTATCCTAATGAAAAACTGTTTTTT. Its translation: CASSDYYNYPNEKLFF.

The J gene is TRBJ2-3, the V gene TRBV19, with 7 bases that match TRBD2. The germline gives CDR1 LNHDA, CDR2 SQIVND (reference sequence). The CDR3 totals 13 residues. After removal of 7 bases from V and 2 bases from J, the junction contained 3 bases not matched to a gene. CDR3 residues: CASTAGNTDTQYF. The CDR3 region has the DNA TGTGCCAGTACAGCGGGGAACACAGATACGCAGTATTTT.

The sample holds one count of this clone. J is TRBJ2-5 and V is TRBV11-2; possible D gene TRBD1, 6 bases. V was clipped by 4 bases and J by 5 bases, with 14 bases between them. The germline V gene has CDR1 SGHAT and CDR2 FQNNGV. The CDR3 is 14 amino acids. As DNA, the CDR3 is TGTGCCAGCAGCTACCAGGCAGGGGCGGAGACCCAGTACTTC. Translated: CASSYQAGAETQYF.

This rearrangement joins TRBV28 to TRBJ1-6; D gene uncertain. The V gene lost 8 bases and the J gene lost 2 bases, with 7 bases spanning the gap. The germline V gene encodes CDR1 MDHEN and CDR2 SYDVKM. The CDR3 length is 13 residues. This CDR3 is CASGRAYNSPLHF. The CDR3 coding sequence is TGTGCCAGCGGTCGAGCCTATAATTCACCCCTCCACTTT.

This sequence joins TRBV10-3 and TRBJ2-2; 12 nucleotides align to TRBD1. The germline V gene has CDR1 ENHRY and CDR2 SYGVKD. The CDR3 has 16 amino acids. V was clipped by 11 bases and J by 5 bases; unmatched bases: 12. As DNA, the CDR3 is TGTGCCGCATCGATTGGGGACAGGGGGCTTACCGGGGAGCTGTTTTTT. Translation gives CAASIGDRGLTGELFF.

The rearrangement links TRBV12-1 to TRBJ2-1; TRBD2 is the table's D call and was not checked against the DNA. TRBV12-1 counts as a pseudogene. The CDR3 length is 16 residues. The CDR3 bases are TGTGCCAGCAGCCCTACTGAGCGGGGGGGGTTAAATGAGCAGTTCTTC. Translation gives CASSPTERGGLNEQFF.

This clone was detected only once. The chain is built from TRBV30 and TRBJ2-2, with a possible D match to TRBD1 (6 bases). V shed 3 bases and J shed 9 bases, with 17 bases lying between them. The CDR3 is made up of 14 amino acids. The V gene's germline CDR1 is GTSNPN and CDR2 SVGIG (reference sequence). The CDR3 DNA is TGTGCCTGGAGCTCAACAACAGGGTTTCGGGAGCTGTTTTTT. Protein sequence: CAWSSTTGFRELFF.

The gene calls are TRBV30 and TRBJ2-7; tentatively, D is TRBD1 (6 bases). Germline assignment: CDR1 GTSNPN and CDR2 SVGIG (reference sequence). Trimming removed 1 base at V and 9 bases at J, with 16 bases between. This CDR3 spans 13 amino acids. The CDR3 is CAWSEGVQRSQYF. The CDR3 DNA is TGTGCCTGGAGTGAGGGGGTCCAGCGCTCGCAGTACTTC.

The CDR3 region is CASSLGAGGIQYF. The DNA for the CDR3 is TGTGCCAGCAGCTTAGGAGCGGGTGGCATTCAGTACTTC. The rearrangement links TRBV11-3 to TRBJ2-4, with D possibly being TRBD2 (6 bases). This CDR3 spans 13 amino acids. Germline V gene data show CDR1 as SGHNT and CDR2 as YENEEA. Trimming stripped 1 base from V and 9 bases from J, with 10 bases between.

This chain links TRBV5-4 with TRBJ1-2; D possibly corresponds to TRBD1 (5 bases). This CDR3 comprises 15 residues. The V gene's germline CDR1 is SGHNT and CDR2 YYREEE (reference sequence). The V end lost 0 bases, the J end lost 6 bases, and 15 bases lay between the germline ends. CDR3 loop: CASSLAQGYKDGYTF. The CDR3 nucleotides are TGTGCCAGCAGCTTGGCGCAGGGCTATAAGGATGGCTACACCTTC. Using reference TRBV5-4 and TRBJ1-2 for the parts outside the CDR3, the full variable domain is ETGVTQSPTHLIKTRGQQVTLRCSSQSGHNTVSWYQQALGQGPQFIFQYYREEENGRGNFPPRFSGLQFPNYSSELNVNALELDDSALYLCASSLAQGYKDGYTFGSGTRLTVV.